This T cell receptor beta chain was sequenced during a study of shared clonotypes between healthy human individuals. Each subset's genomic DNA was split evenly across several immunoSEQ plates. TCRdb keeps only in-frame clones here, not all; method: immunoSEQ multiplex PCR. The sample lists under 2,500,000 clones; under 97% were seen once. A remark on this clone: Its antigen is not identified.

Trimming removed 0 bases from V and 2 bases from J; junction bases left unmatched: 6. The CDR3 length is 16 residues. The germline V gene encodes CDR1 SNHLY and CDR2 FYNNEI. Study observations and caveats: Larger estimated richness was generally recorded for naive subsets relative to memory subsets.

The V and J genes are TRBV2 and TRBJ2-7; the match to TRBD2 covers 8 bases. The source is a man aged 18-30 years in good health. Sequencing used naive CD4+ T cells sorted from blood. Described subset: CD45RA+ positively selected. The CDR3 region is CASSEARGTSPYEQYF. DNA for the CDR3: TGTGCCAGCAGTGAAGCGAGGGGGACTAGTCCCTACGAGCAGTACTTC.